This TCR beta chain was sequenced for a study of blood T cell repertoires in COVID-19. Study in general: COVID-19 samples from acute and convalescent phases originated in the United States, Italy and Spain.

Clones were sequenced by immunoSEQ multiplex PCR, and TCRdb holds only the in-frame ones, with some missing. The profile shows 130,000 to 150,000 clones, approximately 83% of them singletons. The germline V gene encodes CDR1 MNHEY and CDR2 SMNVEV (reference sequence). The CDR3 contains 17 residues. Trimming took 2 bases from V and 6 from J, leaving 20 bases between them. The sample taken for sequencing was peripheral blood. This TCR derives from a woman aged 60-75 years with COVID-19, enrolled during active disease. The chain carries TRBV27 and TRBJ2-1; D is undetermined. The CDR3 reads CASSLPPGGIPLNEQFF. CDR3 DNA sequence: TGTGCCAGCAGTTTACCCCCCGGCGGCATCCCCCTCAATGAGCAGTTCTTC.